The 3 T cell receptor beta chains given below trace back to one sample, sequenced in a study of T cell repertoires in cytomegalovirus infection. TCRdb ran MiXCR on the reads and lists one entry per CDR3 protein. The data hold over 100,000 distinct CDR3 sequences, with approximately 15% observed a single time. The source material was PBMCs. Receptors were obtained from a human donor in good health (CMV status not recorded). Some clones in this sample may be carry-over from other donors' samples.

This clonotype has just a few counts. In DNA, the CDR3 is TGCAGTGCTCTAGCGGGGATGAACACCGGGGAGCTGTTTTTT. This sequence encodes CSALAGMNTGELFF. The chain recombines TRBV20-1 with TRBJ2-2; 9 bases align to TRBD2. The V and J ends lost 5 bases and 1 base, in that order; junction bases with no gene match: 2. The CDR3 consists of 14 residues. From germline, CDR1 is DFQATT and CDR2 SNEGSKA (reference sequence).

This clonotype was seen at least ten times. The chain employs TRBV20-1 and TRBJ1-2, with TRBD1 matching 9 bases. This CDR3 is built from 14 residues. Germline V CDR1 and CDR2: DFQATT, SNEGSKA (reference sequence). Losses at the gene ends were 1 base for V and 2 bases for J; bases not matched to a gene: 2. The CDR3 DNA sequence: TGCAGTGCTAGAGGGGACAGGGAGAACTATGGCTACACCTTC. Its translation: CSARGDRENYGYTF.

As for this clonotype: Being one base from a much bigger clone, this may be a read error. The rearrangement joins TRBV4-1 to TRBJ1-4; perhaps TRBD1 as D (5 bases). V dropped 3 bases and J dropped 8 bases, with 22 bases sitting between them. This CDR3 is built from 17 residues. CDR1 and CDR2 from the germline V gene are MGHRA and YSYEKL. The CDR3 nucleotides read TGCGCCAGCAGCCACCGAATTCAGACAGCGAATAGAGAAAAACTGTTTTTT. Its translation: CASSHRIQTANREKLFF.